This T cell receptor (beta chain) was observed in a study of T cells in Graves' hyperthyroidism and ophthalmopathy. General study points: In blood, most of the thyroid clonotypes expanded above 0.001 were also present.

The hyperthyroidism patients had all been newly diagnosed, and their disease duration was under 2 months. Their ages ranged from 18 to 65 years. From RNA transcripts, TCR beta CDR3 regions were amplified. First-round RT-PCR with HTBI primers amplified the TCR CDR3 region. Via MiXCR, TCRdb re-called the multiplex PCR reads, giving one row per CDR3 protein. The sample consists of 800,000 or so distinct CDR3 sequences, 38% of them appearing once. With 0 bases clipped from V and 4 bases from J, the junction kept 1 base outside the gene matches. The germline V gene encodes CDR1 SGHRS and CDR2 YFSETQ. The length of the CDR3 is 14 residues. This clonotype was detected many times. Antigen specificity is unknown.

The sample comprised blood. This sequence joins TRBV5-1 and TRBJ1-3, with 7 bases lining up with TRBD1. The receptor's source is a man younger than 35 with Graves' hyperthyroidism. CDR3 DNA: TGCGCCAGCAGCTTGGAGGGACAGGGAAACACCATATATTTT. Translated: CASSLEGQGNTIYF.